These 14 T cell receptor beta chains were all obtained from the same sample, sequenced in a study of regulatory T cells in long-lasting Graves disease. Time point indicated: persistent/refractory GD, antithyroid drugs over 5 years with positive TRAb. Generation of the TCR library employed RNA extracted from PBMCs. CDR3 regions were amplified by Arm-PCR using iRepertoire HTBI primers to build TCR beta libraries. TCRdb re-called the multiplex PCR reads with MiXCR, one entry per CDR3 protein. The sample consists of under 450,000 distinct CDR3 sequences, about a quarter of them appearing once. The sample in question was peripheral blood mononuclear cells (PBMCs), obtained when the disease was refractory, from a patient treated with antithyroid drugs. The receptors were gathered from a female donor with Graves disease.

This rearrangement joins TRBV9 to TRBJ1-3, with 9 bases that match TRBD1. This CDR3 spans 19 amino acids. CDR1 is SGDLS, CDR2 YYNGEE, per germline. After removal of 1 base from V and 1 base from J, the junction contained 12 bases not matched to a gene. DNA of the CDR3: TGTGCCAGCAGCGTATTGCCAGGGACAGGGAGAAATTCTGGAAACACCATATATTTT. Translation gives CASSVLPGTGRNSGNTIYF.

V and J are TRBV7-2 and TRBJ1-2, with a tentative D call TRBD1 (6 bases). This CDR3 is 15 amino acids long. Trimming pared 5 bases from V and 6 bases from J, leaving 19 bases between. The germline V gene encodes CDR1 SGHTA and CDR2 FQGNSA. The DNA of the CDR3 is TGTGCCAGCAGCCCTGGGGGCAGGGAAGGTCATGGCTACACCTTC. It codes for CASSPGGREGHGYTF.

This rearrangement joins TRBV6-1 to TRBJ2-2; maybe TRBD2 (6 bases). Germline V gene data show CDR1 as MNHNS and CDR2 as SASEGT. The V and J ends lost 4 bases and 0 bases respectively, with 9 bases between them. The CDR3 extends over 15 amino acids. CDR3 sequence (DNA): TGTGCCAGCAGTGCGCGGGGCACGAACACCGGGGAGCTGTTTTTT. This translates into CASSARGTNTGELFF.

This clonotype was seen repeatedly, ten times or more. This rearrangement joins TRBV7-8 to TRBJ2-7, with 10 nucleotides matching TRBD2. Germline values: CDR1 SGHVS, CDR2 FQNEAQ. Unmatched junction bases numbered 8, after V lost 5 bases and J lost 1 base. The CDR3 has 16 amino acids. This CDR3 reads CASSVHQAGGSYEQYF. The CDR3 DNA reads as TGTGCCAGCAGCGTCCATCAAGCGGGAGGGTCCTACGAGCAGTACTTC.

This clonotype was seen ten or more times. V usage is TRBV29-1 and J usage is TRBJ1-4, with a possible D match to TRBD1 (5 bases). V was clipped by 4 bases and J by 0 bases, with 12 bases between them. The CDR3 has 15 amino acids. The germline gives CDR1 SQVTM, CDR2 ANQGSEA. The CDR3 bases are TGCAGCGTTGGTAGGGACCGAACAACTAATGAAAAACTGTTTTTT. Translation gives CSVGRDRTTNEKLFF.

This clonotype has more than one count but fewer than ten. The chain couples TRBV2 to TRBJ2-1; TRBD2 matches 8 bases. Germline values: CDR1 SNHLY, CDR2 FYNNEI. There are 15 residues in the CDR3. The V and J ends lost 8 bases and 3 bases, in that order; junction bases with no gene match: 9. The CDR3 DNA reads TGTGCCAGCGGGGCGGGAGGTGCTTTCTACAATGAGCAGTTCTTC. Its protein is CASGAGGAFYNEQFF.

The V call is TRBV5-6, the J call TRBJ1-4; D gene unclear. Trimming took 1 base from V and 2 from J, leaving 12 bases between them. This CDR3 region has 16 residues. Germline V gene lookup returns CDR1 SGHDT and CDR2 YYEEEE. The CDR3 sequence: CASSLSRALTNEKLFF. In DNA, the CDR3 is TGTGCCAGCAGCTTGAGCCGAGCACTCACTAATGAAAAACTGTTTTTT.

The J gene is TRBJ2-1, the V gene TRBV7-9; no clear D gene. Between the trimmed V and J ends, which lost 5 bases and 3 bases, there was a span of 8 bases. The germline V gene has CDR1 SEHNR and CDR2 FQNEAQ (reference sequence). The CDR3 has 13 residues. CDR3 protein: CASSSTDYNEQFF. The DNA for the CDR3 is TGTGCCAGCAGCAGCACAGACTACAATGAGCAGTTCTTC.

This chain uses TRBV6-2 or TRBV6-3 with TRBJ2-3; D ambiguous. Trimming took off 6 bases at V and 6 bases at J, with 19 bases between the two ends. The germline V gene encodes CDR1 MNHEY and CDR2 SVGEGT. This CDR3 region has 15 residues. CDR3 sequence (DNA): TGTGCCAGCAGCCCCAACGGTGTGTCTTCGGATACGCAGTATTTT. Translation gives CASSPNGVSSDTQYF.

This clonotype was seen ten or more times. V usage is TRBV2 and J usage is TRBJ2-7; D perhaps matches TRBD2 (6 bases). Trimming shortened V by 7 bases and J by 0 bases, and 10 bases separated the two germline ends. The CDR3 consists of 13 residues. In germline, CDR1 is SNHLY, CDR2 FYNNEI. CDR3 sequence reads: CASNRDFSYEQYF. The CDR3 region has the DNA TGTGCCAGCAACCGGGACTTCTCCTACGAGCAGTACTTC.

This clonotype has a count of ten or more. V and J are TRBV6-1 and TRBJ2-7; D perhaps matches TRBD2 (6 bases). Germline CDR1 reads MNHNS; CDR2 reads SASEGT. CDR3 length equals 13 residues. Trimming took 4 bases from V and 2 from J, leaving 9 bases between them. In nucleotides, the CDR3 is TGTGCCAGCAGTGTTCGGGAGCCCTACGAGCAGTACTTC. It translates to CASSVREPYEQYF.

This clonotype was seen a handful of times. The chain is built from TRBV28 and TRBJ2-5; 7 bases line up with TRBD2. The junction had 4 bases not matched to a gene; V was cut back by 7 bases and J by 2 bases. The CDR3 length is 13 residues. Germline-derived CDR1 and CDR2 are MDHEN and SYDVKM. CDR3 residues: CASTPSGQETQYF. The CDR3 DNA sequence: TGTGCCAGCACGCCTAGCGGACAAGAGACCCAGTACTTC.

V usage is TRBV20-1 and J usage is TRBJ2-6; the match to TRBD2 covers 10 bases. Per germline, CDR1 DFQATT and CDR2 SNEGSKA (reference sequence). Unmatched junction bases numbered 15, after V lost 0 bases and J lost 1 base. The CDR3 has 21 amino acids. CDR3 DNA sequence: TGCAGTGCTAGAGATGGGGCCCTAGCGGGAGTCTCGGGGTCTGGGGCCAACGTCCTGACTTTC. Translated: CSARDGALAGVSGSGANVLTF.

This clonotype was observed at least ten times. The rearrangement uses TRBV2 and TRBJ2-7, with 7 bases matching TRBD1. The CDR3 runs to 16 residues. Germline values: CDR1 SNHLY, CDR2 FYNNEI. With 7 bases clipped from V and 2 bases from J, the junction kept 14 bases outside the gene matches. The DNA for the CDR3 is TGTGCCAGCAATAACAAAGACAGGGTAGTTGCCTACGAGCAGTACTTC. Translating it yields CASNNKDRVVAYEQYF.